Presented here are 14 T cell receptor beta chains from one specimen sequenced in a study of T cells after yellow fever vaccination. TCRdb reanalysed the 5' RACE reads using MiXCR and keeps one entry per CDR3 protein. Seen here are approximately 510,000 distinct CDR3 sequences, around a fifth observed once, and the top ten hold roughly a sixth. The sample consisted of PBMCs, taken about 20 days after the first yellow fever vaccination. Source of these receptors: a man between 18 and 29 years old who received the YFV17D yellow fever vaccine.

This clonotype was seen many times. The genes are TRBV7-9 and TRBJ2-7, with 9 bases that match TRBD1. V shed 2 bases, J shed 1 base, and the junction held 3 bases outside the gene matches. The CDR3 has 15 residues. The germline V gene has CDR1 SEHNR and CDR2 FQNEAQ (reference sequence). CDR3 sequence: CASSLRGTGSYEQYF. CDR3 sequence (DNA): TGTGCCAGCAGCTTACGCGGGACAGGGTCCTACGAGCAGTACTTC.

The chain has TRBV20-1 and TRBJ2-7; 9 bases fit TRBD1. This CDR3 has 14 amino acids. Per the germline V gene, CDR1 is DFQATT and CDR2 is SNEGSKA (reference sequence). Trimming took 2 bases from V and 2 from J; bases not matched to a gene: 4. CDR3 amino acids: CSARSGTGTYEQYV. Here the CDR3 DNA reads TGCAGTGCTAGATCCGGGACAGGGACCTACGAGCAGTACGTC.

This clonotype was recorded a few times. The rearrangement joins TRBV27 to TRBJ2-7; D possibly matches TRBD1 or TRBD2 (5 bases each). CDR3 size: 16 residues. The germline V gene encodes CDR1 MNHEY and CDR2 SMNVEV (reference sequence). Trimming stripped 5 bases from V and 4 bases from J, with 21 bases between. CDR3 sequence (DNA): TGTGCCAGCAGTCAAACCCTGTCACAATGGGGGTACGAGCAGTACTTC. Protein product: CASSQTLSQWGYEQYF.

This clonotype has a handful of counts. The rearrangement uses TRBV4-1 and TRBJ1-1, with D possibly being TRBD1 (5 bases). V was pared by 1 base and J by 6 bases, with 9 bases between. The CDR3 has 13 amino acids. CDR1 is MGHRA and CDR2 is YSYEKL in the germline V gene. Here the CDR3 reads CASSQAGSPEAFF. The CDR3 DNA follows: TGCGCCAGCAGCCAAGCAGGGTCCCCTGAAGCTTTCTTT.

CDR3 sequence: CASSYSKEYYEQYV. Here the CDR3 DNA reads TGTGCCAGCAGTTACTCGAAAGAGTACTACGAGCAGTACGTC. The rearrangement uses TRBV6-2 or TRBV6-3 and TRBJ2-7, with unresolved D. The CDR3 sequence is 14 residues long. Germline V lookup: CDR1 MNHEY, CDR2 SVGEGT. Trimming shortened V by 0 bases and J by 3 bases, and 9 bases separated the two germline ends.

CDR3 DNA: TGTGCCTTCAGTCTACCCGAGCTCAGAAACTATAGCAATCAGCCCCAGCATTTT. It translates to CAFSLPELRNYSNQPQHF. The chain uses TRBV3-1 and TRBJ1-5; no reliable D call. Looked up from germline, CDR1 is LGHDT and CDR2 is YNNKEL (reference sequence). V was pared by 11 bases and J by 0 bases, with 26 bases between. The CDR3 totals 18 residues.

This clonotype was counted a few times. The rearrangement uses TRBV27 and TRBJ2-7, with 14 bases that match TRBD2. Per the germline V gene, CDR1 is MNHEY and CDR2 is SMNVEV (reference sequence). The CDR3 covers 16 residues. V lost 5 bases and J lost 2; bases outside the gene matches: 5. The CDR3 here is CASSPRLAGGTYEQYF. The CDR3 DNA reads TGTGCCAGCAGTCCCAGACTAGCGGGGGGGACCTACGAGCAGTACTTC.

The table lists this clonotype with a few counts. This chain connects TRBV3-1 to TRBJ2-7; 7 positions agree with TRBD1. The CDR3 has 15 residues. Per the germline V gene, CDR1 is LGHDT and CDR2 is YNNKEL (reference sequence). Trimming took 2 bases from V and 6 from J; bases not matched to a gene: 10. Here the CDR3 reads CASSQPSGGTAEQYF. The CDR3 DNA reads TGTGCCAGCAGCCAACCCTCAGGTGGGACAGCCGAGCAGTACTTC.

This clonotype was observed a handful of times. J is TRBJ2-7 and V is TRBV7-9, with 7 bases aligning to TRBD1. V shed 5 bases, J shed 2 bases, and the junction held 6 bases outside the gene matches. This CDR3 has 14 residues. Germline CDR1 SEHNR, CDR2 FQNEAQ (reference sequence). In DNA, the CDR3 is TGTGCCAGCAGCCCCGGACAGGTCCCCTACGAGCAGTACTTC. Translated, it gives CASSPGQVPYEQYF.

The chain has TRBV6-1 and TRBJ1-1; no clear D. V was trimmed by 6 bases and J by 11 bases, leaving 25 bases between them. Germline CDR1 reads MNHNS; CDR2 reads SASEGT. The CDR3 runs to 15 residues. CDR3: CASSQDTGLRLWAFF. CDR3 nucleotides: TGTGCCAGCAGCCAAGATACCGGCTTGCGCCTTTGGGCTTTCTTT.

V is TRBV5-4 and J is TRBJ1-1, with a possible D match to TRBD1 (6 bases). Looked up from germline, CDR1 is SGHNT and CDR2 is YYREEE (reference sequence). This CDR3 has 17 residues. V gave up 0 bases and J gave up 4 bases, with 19 bases separating them. The CDR3 sequence: CASSLGNYREEGTEAFF. CDR3 sequence (DNA): TGTGCCAGCAGCTTGGGGAATTACAGGGAGGAAGGCACTGAAGCTTTCTTT.

The gene calls are TRBV29-1 and TRBJ2-3, with unresolved D. CDR1 and CDR2 (germline): SQVTM, ANQGSEA. This CDR3 has 17 amino acids. V was pared by 0 bases and J by 0 bases, with 16 bases between. DNA of the CDR3: TGCAGCGTTGAAGATCTCTTAGGACGGTTTAGCACAGATACGCAGTATTTT. Translation: CSVEDLLGRFSTDTQYF.

The V gene is TRBV9, the J gene TRBJ1-1; D gene uncertain. V was clipped by 4 bases and J by 3 bases, with 13 bases between them. This CDR3 spans 14 amino acids. Germline loops: CDR1 SGDLS, CDR2 YYNGEE. CDR3 protein: CASSRDGTHTEAFF. DNA for the CDR3: TGTGCCAGCAGCCGTGACGGAACCCACACTGAAGCTTTCTTT.

To note about this clonotype: One end of the junction varies from germline; a read error may be responsible. This chain joins TRBV6-2 or TRBV6-3 and TRBJ2-5, with 7 bases matching TRBD2. CDR3 length: 12 residues. The V gene's germline CDR1 is MNHEY and CDR2 SVGEGT. This chain's CDR3 is CASTTAGERWSF. The DNA for the CDR3 is TGTGCCAGCACTACCGCGGGGGAACGGTGGTCCTTC.